This T cell receptor (beta chain) emerged from a study of blood T cell repertoires in COVID-19. Study-level background: The United States, Italy and Spain supplied acute and convalescent COVID-19 samples. Sources were T cells, B-cell-depleted T cells, or PBMCs; the material itself was cDNA or gDNA.

In the original analysis: Amplification of reference gene primers provided the estimated nucleated cell counts. Assay: immunoSEQ multiplex PCR; the TCRdb copy retains only in-frame clones and omits some. The DNA was the basis for D and trimming; V, J and clone size are from that table. The data show roughly 98,000 clones, 82% seen once. The sequence was collected from a man in his 70s with active or convalescent COVID-19. The specimen sequenced was peripheral blood.

The chain's CDR3 is CASSYRANSYEQYF. CDR3 coding DNA: TGTGCCAGTAGTTACAGGGCAAACTCCTACGAGCAGTACTTC. The rearrangement uses TRBV19 and TRBJ2-7; D perhaps matches TRBD1 (6 bases). V gave up 5 bases and J gave up 0 bases, with 11 bases separating them. Per germline, CDR1 LNHDA and CDR2 SQIVND (reference sequence). The CDR3 has 14 amino acids.